This T cell receptor (beta chain) was observed in a study of T cells in Graves' hyperthyroidism and ophthalmopathy. Study results and caveats: In the blood, most expanded thyroid clonotypes above 0.001 appeared as well.

Amplified TCR beta CDR3 regions came from RNA transcripts. HTBI primers were used for first-round RT-PCR of the TCR CDR3. A single record per CDR3 protein comes from TCRdb applying MiXCR to the multiplex PCR reads. The sample carries 250,000 to 350,000 distinct CDR3 sequences, 16% recorded once. This clonotype was seen ten or more times. The antigen is not known. CDR3 length: 16 amino acids. V dropped 2 bases and J dropped 0 bases, with 14 bases sitting between them. Germline values: CDR1 MDHEN, CDR2 SYDVKM. The sequenced sample consisted of blood. This sequence joins TRBV28 and TRBJ2-7; possible D gene TRBD1, 5 bases. This clonotype was obtained from a man aged 25 to 45 with Graves' hyperthyroidism. The CDR3, as DNA: TGTGCCAGCAGTTTAGTTCGGCGACAGCACTCCTACGAGCAGTACTTC. Protein product: CASSLVRRQHSYEQYF.